Below are 20 T cell receptor beta chains sequenced from a single sample in a study of human T cells and chemical hapten exposure. TCRdb independently ran MiXCR on the RACE reads; one entry per CDR3 protein. Of about 250,000 distinct CDR3 sequences in the sample, roughly 7.4% were seen once. The sample's time point: pre-sensitization, week 0. The treatment: therapeutic diphenylcyclopropenone sensitization with weekly scalp DPC. The sample was whole blood, taken in connection with sensitization to the hapten diphenylcyclopropenone (DPC). The receptor source for this set is a man between 18 and 29 years old with alopecia areata. Some clones in this sample may be carry-over from other donors' samples.

V is TRBV12-3 or TRBV12-4 and J is TRBJ1-1; D unresolved. The CDR3 has 14 amino acids. Trimming took 4 bases from V and 1 from J, leaving 10 bases between them. This chain's CDR3 is CASSYHTENTEAFF. DNA for the CDR3: TGTGCCAGCAGTTATCATACTGAGAACACTGAAGCTTTCTTT.

This clonotype was detected only a few times. J is TRBJ2-1 and V is TRBV5-1, with D tentatively TRBD1 or TRBD2 (5 bases each). From germline, CDR1 is SGHRS and CDR2 YFSETQ. CDR3 size: 13 residues. Trimming took 3 bases from V and 13 from J, leaving 17 bases between them. As DNA, the CDR3 is TGCGCCAGCAGCTACGGGACCCGCTCTCTACAGTTCTTC. Protein sequence: CASSYGTRSLQFF.

This clonotype has just a few counts. The rearrangement uses TRBV5-1 and TRBJ2-4; 7 bases line up with TRBD2. CDR3 length: 13 residues. Per germline, CDR1 SGHRS and CDR2 YFSETQ. J was trimmed by 8 bases and V by 2 bases; bases with no gene match: 4. The CDR3 DNA sequence: TGCGCCAGCAGCTTTCTTGGGAGGGACATTCAGTACTTC. Translated: CASSFLGRDIQYF.

This clonotype showed up many times. For the CDR3, the DNA is TGTGCCAGCAGGTCCTTCGGGACAGAGACTGAAGCTTTCTTT. Encoded protein: CASRSFGTETEAFF. J is TRBJ1-1 and V is TRBV7-2; TRBD1 matches at 7 bases. Germline CDR1 and CDR2: SGHTA and FQGNSA. The CDR3 loop spans 14 amino acids. V lost 6 bases and J lost 5; bases outside the gene matches: 9. The full variable domain, in which reference TRBV7-2 and TRBJ1-1 provide the parts outside the CDR3, is GAGVSQSPSNKVTEKGKDVELRCDPISGHTALYWYRQSLGQGLEFLIYFQGNSAPDKSGLPSDRFSAERTGGSVSTLTIQRTQQEDSAVYLCASRSFGTETEAFFGQGTRLTVV.

This clonotype showed up many times. The chain uses TRBV29-1 and TRBJ2-3; no definite D call. The CDR3 contains 16 residues. Trimming stripped 5 bases from V and 6 bases from J, with 24 bases between. CDR1 is SQVTM, CDR2 ANQGSEA, per germline. CDR3 protein: CSVYRYTGPWGDTQYF. CDR3 DNA: TGCAGCGTTTACCGCTATACTGGGCCCTGGGGTGATACGCAGTATTTT.

This clonotype was found many times. The chain has TRBV7-9 and TRBJ2-7; D remains ambiguous. The germline V gene encodes CDR1 SEHNR and CDR2 FQNEAQ (reference sequence). V lost 5 bases and J 5 bases, leaving 4 bases between the germline ends. The CDR3 length is 10 residues. CDR3 DNA sequence: TGTGCCAGCAGCGCGAACGAGCAGTACTTC. It encodes CASSANEQYF. The whole variable domain, filled in from reference TRBV7-9 and TRBJ2-7, reads DTGVSQNPRHKITKRGQNVTFRCDPISEHNRLYWYRQTLGQGPEFLTYFQNEAQLEKSRLLSDRFSAERPKGSFSTLEIQRTEQGDSAMYLCASSANEQYFGPGTRLTVT.

Ten or more counts support this clonotype. The V call is TRBV27, the J call TRBJ2-1; D might be TRBD1 or TRBD2, each matching 7 bases. From germline, CDR1 is MNHEY and CDR2 SMNVEV (reference sequence). The CDR3 totals 15 residues. Between the trimmed V and J ends, which lost 10 bases and 0 bases, there was a span of 16 bases. CDR3 sequence reads: CATSGGQSSYNEQFF. CDR3 coding DNA: TGTGCCACTTCGGGGGGACAGAGCTCCTACAATGAGCAGTTCTTC.

This clonotype was picked up a small number of times. The rearrangement links TRBV7-2 to TRBJ2-3; D possibly corresponds to TRBD2 (5 bases). Trimming removed 3 bases at V and 6 bases at J, with 13 bases between. The CDR3 has 14 amino acids. In germline, CDR1 is SGHTA, CDR2 FQGNSA. The CDR3 protein is CASSFSGVPDTQYF. The DNA for the CDR3 is TGTGCCAGCAGCTTTTCCGGGGTCCCCGATACGCAGTATTTT.

This clonotype was found many times. V and J are TRBV7-9 and TRBJ2-2, with D unresolved. CDR1 is SEHNR, CDR2 FQNEAQ, per germline (reference sequence). This CDR3 region has 13 residues. V gave up 5 bases and J gave up 1 base, with 5 bases separating them. In DNA, the CDR3 is TGTGCCAGCAGCCGCCAGAACACCGGGGAGCTGTTTTTT. Translation: CASSRQNTGELFF.

At least ten counts were recorded for this clonotype. The chain combines TRBV25-1 with TRBJ2-5; 10 nucleotides match TRBD2. Trimming cost V 5 bases and J 4 bases; bases outside gene matches: 10. The CDR3 covers 16 residues. Germline-derived CDR1 and CDR2 are MGHDK and SYGVNS. The CDR3 DNA sequence: TGTGCCAGCAGTCGCAAGTGGCTAGCGGGGGCAGAGACCCAGTACTTC. Translation gives CASSRKWLAGAETQYF.

The CDR3 is CASTHPWIGRNTGELFF. The CDR3 nucleotides are TGTGCCAGCACCCATCCATGGATCGGTCGGAACACCGGGGAGCTGTTTTTT. The chain links TRBV7-9 to TRBJ2-2; D unresolved. The ends were cut back, 7 bases at V and 1 base at J, with 19 bases in the middle. Germline values: CDR1 SEHNR, CDR2 FQNEAQ (reference sequence). The CDR3 is 17 amino acids.

This clonotype was observed a handful of times. The rearrangement uses TRBV12-3 or TRBV12-4 and TRBJ1-4, with D perhaps matching TRBD1 (5 bases). This CDR3 has 14 amino acids. Trimming cost V 5 bases and J 4 bases, with 11 bases left between them. The chain's CDR3 is CASSPDRLNEKLFF. The CDR3 nucleotides read TGTGCCAGCAGTCCAGACAGACTTAATGAAAAACTGTTTTTT.

This chain joins TRBV6-1 and TRBJ2-1, with D possibly being TRBD1 (6 bases). Germline-derived CDR1 and CDR2 are MNHNS and SASEGT. V was cut by 6 bases and J by 7 bases, with 22 bases left in between. CDR3 length: 16 residues. CDR3 sequence: CASRETPWTVTNEQFF. Here the CDR3 DNA reads TGTGCCAGCAGGGAAACTCCGTGGACAGTAACAAATGAGCAGTTCTTC.

In the case of this clonotype: One junction end does not reproduce the germline sequence, and a read error may be involved. The chain joins TRBV28 to TRBJ2-7, with D possibly being TRBD1 (6 bases). The germline V gene encodes CDR1 MDHEN and CDR2 SYDVKM. There are 12 residues in the CDR3. The CDR3 protein is CASSLSDRHTNF. In DNA, the CDR3 is TGTGCCAGCAGTTTATCCGACAGGCATACCAACTTC.

Details on this clonotype: A much larger clone lies one base from this, so it may be a read error. Given the absence of the conserved phenylalanine or tryptophan at the CDR3 end, a read error is likely. The V call is TRBV12-3 or TRBV12-4, the J call TRBJ1-2; possibly TRBD1 for D (5 bases). The CDR3 is made up of 12 amino acids. V shed 5 bases and J shed 9 bases, with 13 bases lying between them. CDR3 loop: CASSPDSGSYTY. Here the CDR3 DNA reads TGTGCCAGCAGTCCCGACAGCGGGAGCTACACCTAC.

V usage is TRBV2 and J usage is TRBJ1-3; D is uncertain. Deletions cut 3 bases from V and 4 bases from J, with 16 bases between. This CDR3 is built from 16 residues. CDR1 is SNHLY, CDR2 FYNNEI, per germline. The CDR3 loop reads CASSDRGWASGNTIYF. CDR3 DNA: TGTGCCAGCAGTGATCGGGGATGGGCCTCAGGAAACACCATATATTTT.

In this sample, this clonotype turned up many times. This chain uses TRBV7-2 with TRBJ2-7, with TRBD1 identical over 11 bases. The CDR3 is 15 residues long. Germline V gene data show CDR1 as SGHTA and CDR2 as FQGNSA. V lost 3 bases, J lost 4 bases, and 5 bases stayed unmatched. CDR3 loop: CASSLDRGLIYEQYF. CDR3 DNA sequence: TGTGCCAGCAGCTTGGACAGGGGGCTGATTTACGAGCAGTACTTC.

The chain has TRBV9 and TRBJ2-3; 13 bases fit TRBD2. Trimming cost V 3 bases and J 2 bases; bases outside gene matches: 6. Germline CDR1 reads SGDLS; CDR2 reads YYNGEE. The CDR3 sequence is 17 residues long. The CDR3 coding sequence is TGTGCCAGCAGCGGAATAGGACTAGCGGGGGCCACAGATACGCAGTATTTT. It is translated as CASSGIGLAGATDTQYF.

This clonotype was picked up many times. The CDR3 sequence: CASSPGTEAFF. The CDR3 DNA follows: TGTGCCAGCAGTCCGGGCACTGAAGCTTTCTTT. This chain links TRBV12-3 or TRBV12-4 with TRBJ1-1; D gene ambiguous. The CDR3 spans 11 residues. V lost 5 bases and J 4 bases, leaving 5 bases between the germline ends.

This clonotype was seen ten or more times. The chain has TRBV20-1 and TRBJ2-4; 8 nucleotides agree with TRBD1. Germline V gene lookup returns CDR1 DFQATT and CDR2 SNEGSKA (reference sequence). J lost 7 bases, V lost 3 bases, and 5 bases had no gene match. The CDR3 spans 13 residues. The CDR3 sequence is CSARDRARNIQYF. The CDR3 DNA follows: TGCAGTGCTAGGGACAGGGCTCGGAACATTCAGTACTTC.